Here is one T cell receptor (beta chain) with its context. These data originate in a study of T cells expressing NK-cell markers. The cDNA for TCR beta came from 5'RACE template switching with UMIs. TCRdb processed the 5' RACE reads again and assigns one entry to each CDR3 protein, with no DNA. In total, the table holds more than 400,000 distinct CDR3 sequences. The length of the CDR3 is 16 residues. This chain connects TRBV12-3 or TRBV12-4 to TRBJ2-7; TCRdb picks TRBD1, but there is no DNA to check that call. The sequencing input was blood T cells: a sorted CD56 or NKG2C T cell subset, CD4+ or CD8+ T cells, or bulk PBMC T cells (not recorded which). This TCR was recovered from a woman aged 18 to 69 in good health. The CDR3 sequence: CASTAEWLAGAYEQYF.